The 2 T cell receptor beta chains listed next were all sequenced from one sample in a study of beta chain features in type 1 diabetes. These receptors are not linked to any known antigen. Findings and limits, study-wide: Shorter TCRB CDR3s, moderately but significantly so, were found in Type 1 diabetes patients in all four CD4+ subsets.

Reverse transcribing all isolated RNA meant expressed TCRB transcripts were sequenced. Data came from immunoSEQ multiplex PCR; TCRdb stores just in-frame clones and leaves some out. The sample contains approximately 600,000 clones, 9.5% to 15% of which appear only once. Sequencing used naive CD4+ T cells from blood. These receptors were collected from a man aged 30 to 39 with type 1 diabetes.

The chain couples TRBV6-5 to TRBJ2-4; D is perhaps TRBD1 (6 bases). V dropped 5 bases and J dropped 8 bases, with 16 bases sitting between them. The CDR3 is 14 amino acids. The germline V gene has CDR1 MNHEY and CDR2 SVGAGI. The chain's CDR3 is CASSKPGDPHIQYF. CDR3 bases: TGTGCCAGCAGTAAACCAGGGGATCCCCACATTCAGTACTTC.

V gene TRBV28 combines with J gene TRBJ1-5; D is uncertain. Germline-derived CDR1 and CDR2 are MDHEN and SYDVKM. The CDR3 is made up of 12 amino acids. The V and J ends lost 6 bases and 6 bases respectively, with 9 bases between them. The CDR3 sequence is CASSPPLQPQHF. In DNA, the CDR3 is TGTGCCAGCAGCCCCCCGCTTCAGCCCCAGCATTTT.